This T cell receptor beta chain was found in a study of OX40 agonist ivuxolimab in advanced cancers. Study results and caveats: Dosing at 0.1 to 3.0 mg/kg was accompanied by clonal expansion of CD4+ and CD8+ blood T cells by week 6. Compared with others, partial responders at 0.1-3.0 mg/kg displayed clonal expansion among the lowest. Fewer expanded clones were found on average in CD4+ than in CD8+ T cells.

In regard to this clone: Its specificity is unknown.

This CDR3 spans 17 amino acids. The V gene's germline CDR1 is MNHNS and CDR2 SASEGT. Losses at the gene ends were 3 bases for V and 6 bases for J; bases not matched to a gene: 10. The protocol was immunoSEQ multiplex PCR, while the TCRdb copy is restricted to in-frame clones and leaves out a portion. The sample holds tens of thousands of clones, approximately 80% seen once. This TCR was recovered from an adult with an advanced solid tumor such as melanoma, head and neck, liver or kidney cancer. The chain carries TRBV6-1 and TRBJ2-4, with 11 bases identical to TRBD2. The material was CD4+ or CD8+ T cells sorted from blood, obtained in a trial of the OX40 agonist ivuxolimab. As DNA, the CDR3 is TGTGCCAGCAGTGAGAGCTTGCGACTAGCGGGGATAAACATTCAGTACTTC. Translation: CASSESLRLAGINIQYF.